This TCR beta chain was captured by sequencing in a study of shared clonotypes between healthy human individuals. Germline CDR1 is SSHAT and CDR2 is FNYEAQ (reference sequence). CDR3 size: 13 residues. Remarks on this clone: Its antigen remains unknown. Sequence at one end of the junction differs from germline and may be a read error.

Unsorted samples relied on tens of millions of PBMCs, which served as the source of genomic DNA. Broader study findings: Sampling used blood alone; tissue repertoires probably differ. The represented genetic and exposure-history diversity was limited by the small number of donors.

The table came from immunoSEQ multiplex PCR; TCRdb's copy has only in-frame clones and leaves some out. Among some 530,000 clones listed, around four fifths were seen once. The sample was PBMCs. V usage is TRBV7-7 and J usage is TRBJ2-1, with unresolved D. The receptor comes from a woman aged 40 to 49 in good health. Some clones in this sample may be carry-over from other donors' samples. This CDR3 reads CASSSGSFAALLF. The CDR3 DNA reads TGTGCTAGCAGCTCCGGATCTTTCGCGGCGCTGCTCTTC.